This record covers a single TCR beta chain. Generated by immunoSEQ multiplex PCR, the TCRdb table keeps only in-frame clones and is missing some. The table has roughly 67,000 clones, around 76% seen once. The sample belongs to a study of memory CD4+ T cells and cytomegalovirus serostatus. The CDR3 is 15 residues long. The sort gate was single viable CD3+CD4+CD8-CD45RO+ cells for memory CD4+ T cells. This chain joins TRBV21-1 and TRBJ2-7. TRBV21-1 has pseudogene status. This receptor was obtained from an adult in good health and CMV-seropositive. The source material was memory CD4+ T cells from blood. CDR3: CASSNLRDGSYEQYF. CDR3 coding DNA: TGTGCCAGCAGCAACCTACGGGACGGGTCCTACGAGCAGTACTTC.